The entry below describes one T cell receptor (beta chain). The sample belongs to a study of cytotoxic CD8 clonotypes in ibrutinib-treated CLL. Overall study context: Partial responses numbered some 24 and complete responses 2; after a median around 70 months, roughly 15 stayed remitted and about twelve progressed.

The method was immunoSEQ multiplex PCR; TCRdb's version includes in-frame clones alone and lacks a portion of them. The sample lists about 130,000 clones, 84% occurring once. The starting material was PBMCs, obtained after 24 months of ibrutinib treatment. This clonotype was sampled from a human donor with chronic lymphocytic leukemia.

CDR3 nucleotides: TGTGCCAGCTCGCTCTCCTCAGGGGGGGATCAGCCCCAGCATTTT. Translated, it gives CASSLSSGGDQPQHF. The J gene is TRBJ1-5, the V gene TRBV18; the match to TRBD1 covers 7 bases. Germline V lookup: CDR1 KGHSH, CDR2 LQKENI. The CDR3 runs to 15 residues. With 6 bases clipped from V and 5 bases from J, the junction kept 10 bases outside the gene matches.